The 20 T cell receptor beta chains listed next were all sequenced from one sample in a study of breast tumors, draining lymph nodes, adjacent tissues. The lymph nodes were axillary draining lymph nodes from breast cancer patients. TCRdb redid the calling of the multiplex PCR reads with MiXCR, one entry per CDR3 protein. The table records 150,000 to 200,000 distinct CDR3 sequences, 25% to 40% of them present only once. Sequencing input: axillary lymph node tissue. Every receptor here comes from a female donor with breast cancer. Some clones in this sample may be carry-over from other donors' samples.

This clonotype has only a few counts. This may be a read error: a much more frequent sequence differs by one nucleotide. V gene TRBV20-1 combines with J gene TRBJ2-6; the D is unclear. Germline V gene data show CDR1 as DFQATT and CDR2 as SNEGSKA (reference sequence). With 0 bases removed from V and 2 bases from J, the gap between germline ends came to 17 bases. This CDR3 comprises 18 residues. The CDR3 sequence is CSARDGVAGPAGANVLTF. The CDR3 nucleotides are TGCAGTGCTAGAGATGGTGTGGCAGGTCCGGCTGGGGCCAACGTCCTGACTTTC.

The rearrangement uses TRBV27 and TRBJ1-3; 7 bases line up with TRBD1. Per germline, CDR1 MNHEY and CDR2 SMNVEV (reference sequence). Germline trimming cut 2 bases from V and 0 bases from J; bases unmatched to any gene: 4. CDR3 length: 16 amino acids. The CDR3 reads CASSLRQGYSGNTIYF. The CDR3 region has the DNA TGTGCCAGCAGTTTACGACAGGGCTACTCTGGAAACACCATATATTTT.

This clonotype was detected many times. The chain joins TRBV19 to TRBJ1-3; no firm D call. Germline values: CDR1 LNHDA, CDR2 SQIVND (reference sequence). V lost 5 bases, J lost 2 bases, and 13 bases lay in between. The CDR3 is 15 amino acids. In nucleotides, the CDR3 is TGTGCCAGTAGTTGGTCCACTGGGGCTGGAAACACCATATATTTT. Its translation: CASSWSTGAGNTIYF. The full variable domain, completed using reference TRBV19 and TRBJ1-3, is DGGITQSPKYLFRKEGQNVTLSCEQNLNHDAMYWYRQDPGQGLRLIYYSQIVNDFQKGDIAEGYSVSREKKESFPLTVTSAQKNPTAFYLCASSWSTGAGNTIYFGEGSWLTVV.

A note on this clonotype: The CDR3 does not close with the conserved phenylalanine or tryptophan, likely indicating a read error. V gene TRBV19 combines with J gene TRBJ2-2; a weak D match, TRBD1 (5 bases). The germline V gene has CDR1 LNHDA and CDR2 SQIVND (reference sequence). This CDR3 is 14 amino acids long. V was clipped by 4 bases and J by 7 bases, with 13 bases between them. CDR3 residues: CASSRVGLYGELFL. As DNA, the CDR3 is TGTGCCAGTAGTAGGGTGGGGCTTTACGGGGAGCTGTTTCTT.

This clonotype showed up many times. V is TRBV7-6 and J is TRBJ2-1, with D possibly matching TRBD1 (5 bases). Per the germline V gene, CDR1 is SGHVS and CDR2 is FNYEAQ. The CDR3 loop spans 18 amino acids. The V and J ends lost 0 bases and 7 bases respectively, with 22 bases between them. The CDR3 nucleotides are TGTGCCAGCAGCTTAGCGAGAGACAGATTGTACAAGGGTAATGAGCAGTTCTTC. This codes for CASSLARDRLYKGNEQFF.

At least ten counts were recorded for this clonotype. The gene calls are TRBV4-1 and TRBJ2-1; 9 bases fit TRBD1. This CDR3 region has 16 residues. Germline CDR1 MGHRA, CDR2 YSYEKL. J gave up 3 bases and V 3 bases, and 6 bases lay outside the gene matches. CDR3 amino acids: CASSQSGTGIYNEQFF. The CDR3 DNA is TGCGCCAGCAGCCAGTCCGGGACAGGGATCTACAATGAGCAGTTCTTC.

At least ten counts were recorded for this clonotype. The genes are TRBV10-3 and TRBJ2-3; 7 bases are a match to TRBD1. Germline assignment: CDR1 ENHRY and CDR2 SYGVKD. Trimming at V came to 8 bases and at J to 6 bases, leaving 14 bases not matched to a gene. The CDR3 totals 15 residues. CDR3 nucleotide sequence: TGTGCCATCCGTGGAGACAGGGCGGGTGGGGATACGCAGTATTTT. This sequence encodes CAIRGDRAGGDTQYF.

Many counts were recorded for this clonotype. V gene TRBV18 combines with J gene TRBJ2-3, with D unresolved. Germline CDR1 KGHSH, CDR2 LQKENI. The length of the CDR3 is 14 residues. V dropped 0 bases and J dropped 4 bases, with 8 bases sitting between them. CDR3 nucleotide sequence: TGTGCCAGCTCACCACCTGATCAAGCAGATACGCAGTATTTT. It specifies CASSPPDQADTQYF.

As for this clonotype: This may come from a read error, since a much larger clone is one base off. The V gene is TRBV7-3, the J gene TRBJ2-1; D may correspond to TRBD1 or TRBD2 (6 bases each). Germline V CDR1 and CDR2: SGHTA, FQGTGA. The CDR3 runs to 15 residues. Trimming cost V 5 bases and J 4 bases, with 15 bases left between them. DNA for the CDR3: TGTGCCAGCAGCCCCCGGAGGGGGGCTTACAATGAGCAGTTCTTC. Translating gives CASSPRRGAYNEQFF.

Concerning this clonotype itself: The CDR3 end shows no conserved phenylalanine or tryptophan, and so a read error is likely. The DNA is left out, because the CDR3 cannot be placed on it with certainty; the CDR3 is given as TCRdb lists it. The chain links TRBV7-9 to TRBJ2-1; the table calls TRBD1, which could not be checked here. The CDR3 is 15 amino acids in total, end residues counted. Looked up from germline, CDR1 is SEHNR and CDR2 is FQNEAQ (reference sequence). The chain's CDR3 is CASSDRRGIYNEQLS.

Worth noting for this clonotype: This may arise from a read error, as a much more abundant clone is one base away. This chain joins TRBV5-6 and TRBJ2-5; unclear D gene. The CDR3 spans 14 residues. V was trimmed by 5 bases and J by 1 base, leaving 12 bases between them. CDR1 is SGHDT, CDR2 YYEEEE, per germline. This chain's CDR3 is CASRKPTAQETQYF. The CDR3 DNA reads as TGTGCCAGCAGGAAACCCACGGCCCAAGAGACCCAGTACTTC. The whole variable domain, filled in from reference TRBV5-6 and TRBJ2-5, reads DAGVTQSPTHLIKTRGQQVTLRCSPKSGHDTVSWYQQALGQGPQFIFQYYEEEERQRGNFPDRFSGHQFPNYSSELNVNALLLGDSALYLCASRKPTAQETQYFGPGTRLLVL.

In nucleotides, the CDR3 is TGCAGTGCCAGCTCAACGGGACAGGGGCGCGAGCAGTACTTC. It specifies CSASSTGQGREQYF. This chain uses TRBV20-1 with TRBJ2-7; 10 bases line up with TRBD1. Trimming cost V 6 bases and J 6 bases; bases outside gene matches: 11. Germline assignment: CDR1 DFQATT and CDR2 SNEGSKA (reference sequence). CDR3 length: 14 amino acids.

The sample holds a few counts of this clonotype. This may be a read error, as it is one base from a much larger clone. The chain uses TRBV14 and TRBJ2-7; unclear D gene. The CDR3 is made up of 14 amino acids. Germline V gene sequence: CDR1 SGHDN, CDR2 FVKESK. CDR3 sequence (DNA): TGTGCCAGCAGCCATTTCGGTGGGCACTACGAGCAGTCCTTC. Its translation is CASSHFGGHYEQSF.

A note on this clonotype: A junction boundary mismatches the germline segment, possibly from a read error. For the CDR3, the DNA is TGTGCCAGCAGAATTCCAGGGGGGCCTTACAATGGGCAGTTCTTC. Amino acid sequence: CASRIPGGPYNGQFF. This chain links TRBV13 with TRBJ2-1; TRBD1 might be the D (7 bases). The CDR3 has 15 residues. Germline CDR1 PRHDT, CDR2 FYEKMQ (reference sequence).

The chain combines TRBV10-3 with TRBJ1-6; D remains ambiguous. The CDR3 spans 14 residues. Trimming took 10 bases from V and 0 from J, leaving 10 bases between them. Germline V gene sequence: CDR1 ENHRY, CDR2 SYGVKD. The DNA for the CDR3 is TGTGCCACCCGGCGAAGCTCCTATAATTCACCCCTCCACTTT. It codes for CATRRSSYNSPLHF.

This clonotype was seen repeatedly, ten times or more. In DNA form, the CDR3 reads TGTGCCAGCAGCTTGACTACCCCCACAGATACGCAGTATTTT. It yields the protein CASSLTTPTDTQYF. This chain connects TRBV7-8 to TRBJ2-3; possibly TRBD2 for D (5 bases). The ends were cut back, 3 bases at V and 2 bases at J, with 9 bases in the middle. CDR3 length equals 14 residues. CDR1 is SGHVS, CDR2 FQNEAQ, per germline. The variable domain in full, with the rest retrieved from reference TRBV7-8 and TRBJ2-3, is GAGVSQSPRYKVAKRGQDVALRCDPISGHVSLFWYQQALGQGPEFLTYFQNEAQLDKSGLPSDRFFAERPEGSVSTLKIQRTQQEDSAVYLCASSLTTPTDTQYFGPGTRLTVL.

This clonotype appeared a few times. Just one base apart from a much larger clone, this may be a read error. CDR3 coding DNA: TGTGCCAGCAGTCCGGGTAGAGGATCCGAGGAGCATTTT. This translates into CASSPGRGSEEHF. The chain is built from TRBV6-1 and TRBJ1-5; D gene unclear. The V end was cut by 5 bases, the J end by 14 bases, with 19 bases between. CDR3 length: 13 residues. The V gene's germline CDR1 is MNHNS and CDR2 SASEGT.

This clonotype ranks as medium-sized. The chain joins TRBV25-1 to TRBJ1-4; 9 nucleotides line up with TRBD1. Per germline, CDR1 MGHDK and CDR2 SYGVNS. Germline trimming cut 4 bases from V and 3 bases from J; bases unmatched to any gene: 6. This CDR3 has 16 residues. In nucleotides, the CDR3 is TGTGCCAGCAGTGTACAGGGGGCGATCGCTAATGAAAAACTGTTTTTT. This encodes CASSVQGAIANEKLFF. Full variable domain (rest looked up from reference TRBV25-1 and TRBJ1-4): EADIYQTPRYLVIGTGKKITLECSQTMGHDKMYWYQQDPGMELHLIHYSYGVNSTEKGDLSSESTVSRIRTEHFPLTLESARPSHTSQYLCASSVQGAIANEKLFFGSGTQLSVL.

At least ten counts were recorded for this clonotype. The chain links TRBV6-5 to TRBJ1-2; TRBD1 aligns across 10 bases. The CDR3 has 15 residues. In germline, CDR1 is MNHEY, CDR2 SVGAGI. V dropped 5 bases and J dropped 8; count of bases not matched to a gene: 11. The CDR3 loop reads CASSDTYGQGVGYTF. CDR3 nucleotide sequence: TGTGCCAGCAGTGATACGTATGGACAGGGGGTGGGCTACACCTTC.

In this sample, this clonotype turned up a few times. A much larger clone differs by one base, so this may be a read error. No conserved phenylalanine or tryptophan is present at the end of the CDR3, so a read error is the likely explanation. This CDR3 is CASSTQGFEQYS. The CDR3 DNA sequence: TGTGCCAGCAGCACCCAGGGGTTCGAGCAGTACTCC. This rearrangement joins TRBV7-9 to TRBJ2-7; D is perhaps TRBD1 (6 bases). Germline-derived CDR1 and CDR2 are SEHNR and FQNEAQ (reference sequence). The CDR3 totals 12 residues. Trimming took 5 bases from V and 6 from J, leaving 11 bases between them.